The clone carrying this T cell receptor beta chain was observed many times. Its antigen is unidentified. The source of the sample is a study of spatial heterogeneity in lung cancer. The CDR3 runs to 17 residues. V was shortened by 0 bases and J by 1 base, with 12 bases between the two germline ends. Germline CDR1 is LGHNA and CDR2 is YNFKEQ. Whole-study results and caveats: The number of expanded tumor alpha and beta chains correlated with mutation number.

Time point denoted: sample taken at primary tumor resection. The donors, about 78 patients with untreated early-stage non-small cell lung cancer, provided the samples. Unsorted whole RNA from tumor, nontumor lung or frozen PBMC underwent sequencing. TCRdb independently ran MiXCR on the 5' RACE reads; one entry per CDR3 protein. The table has approximately 25,000 distinct CDR3 sequences, roughly 10% seen once. Sequenced here: lung tumor tissue, sampled at surgery. This receptor was taken from a male donor with early-stage non-small cell lung cancer. The chain links TRBV4-2 to TRBJ2-2; D call uncertain. The CDR3 protein is CASSQDMTVWNTGELFF. CDR3 nucleotide sequence: TGTGCCAGCAGCCAAGATATGACGGTCTGGAACACCGGGGAGCTGTTTTTT.